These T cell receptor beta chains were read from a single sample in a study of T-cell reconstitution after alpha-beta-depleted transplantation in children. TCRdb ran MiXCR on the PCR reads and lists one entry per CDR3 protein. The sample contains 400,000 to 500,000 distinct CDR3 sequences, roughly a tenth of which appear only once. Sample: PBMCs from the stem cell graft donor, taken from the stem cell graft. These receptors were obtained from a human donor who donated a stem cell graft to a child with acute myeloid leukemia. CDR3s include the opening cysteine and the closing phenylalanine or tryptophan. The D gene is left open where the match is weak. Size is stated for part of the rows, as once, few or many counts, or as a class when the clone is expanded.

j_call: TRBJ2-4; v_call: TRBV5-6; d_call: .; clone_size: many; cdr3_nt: TGTGCCAGCAGCAGGTGGGGGGCACTAGCCAAAAACATTCAGTACTTC; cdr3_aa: CASSRWGALAKNIQYF
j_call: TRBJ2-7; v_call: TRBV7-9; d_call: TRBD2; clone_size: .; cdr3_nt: TGTGCCAGCAGCTTGGCAGCGGGAGTCTTATACGAGCAGTACTTC; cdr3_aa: CASSLAAGVLYEQYF
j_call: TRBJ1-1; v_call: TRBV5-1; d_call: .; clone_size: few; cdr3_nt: TGCGCCAGCAGCTGGAATCACGGCACTGAAGCTTTCTTT; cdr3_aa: CASSWNHGTEAFF
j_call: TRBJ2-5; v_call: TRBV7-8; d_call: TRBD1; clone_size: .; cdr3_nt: TGTGCCAGTTGCCGGGACAGGGTTGGAGAGACCCAGTACTTC; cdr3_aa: CASCRDRVGETQYF
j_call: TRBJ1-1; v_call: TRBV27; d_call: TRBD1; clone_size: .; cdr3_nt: TGTGCCAGCAGTCCTCTCTCACCGACAGGGGTGGCTTTCTTT; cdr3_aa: CASSPLSPTGVAFF
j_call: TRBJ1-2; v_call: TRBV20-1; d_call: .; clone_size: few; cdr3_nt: TGCAGTGCTAGAGACCCAGGAAAGGCCTATGGCTACACCTTC; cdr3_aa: CSARDPGKAYGYTF
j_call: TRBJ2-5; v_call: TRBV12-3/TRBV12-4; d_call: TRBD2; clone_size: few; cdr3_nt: TGTGCCAGCAGTCCCGGCTGGACTAGCGGGAGGGCCCTCACGTCGGAGACCCAGTACTTC; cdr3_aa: CASSPGWTSGRALTSETQYF
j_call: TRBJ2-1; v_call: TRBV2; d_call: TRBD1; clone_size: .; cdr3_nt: TGTGCCAGCAGCTGGGAAGGGGGCTGGTATGAGCAGTTCTTC; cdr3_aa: CASSWEGGWYEQFF
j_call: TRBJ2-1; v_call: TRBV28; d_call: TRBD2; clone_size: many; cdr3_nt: TGTGCCAGCAGCCGTAGCGGGCGCTCCTACAATGAGCAGTTCTTC; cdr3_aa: CASSRSGRSYNEQFF
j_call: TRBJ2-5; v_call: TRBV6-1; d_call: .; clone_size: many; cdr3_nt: TGTGCCAGCAGTGAAAGGGCGGTATGGGGAAAAGAGACCCAGTACTTC; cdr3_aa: CASSERAVWGKETQYF
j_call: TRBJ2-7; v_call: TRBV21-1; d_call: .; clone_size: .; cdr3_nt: TGTGCCAGCAGCAAAGACGAGACAGGAGACTACGAGCAGTACTTC; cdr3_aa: CASSKDETGDYEQYF
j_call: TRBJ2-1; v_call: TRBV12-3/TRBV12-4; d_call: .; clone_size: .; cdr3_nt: TGTGCCAGCAGTTTCTCTCAAGCGGGCCAAGAGTTCTTC; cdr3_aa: CASSFSQAGQEFF
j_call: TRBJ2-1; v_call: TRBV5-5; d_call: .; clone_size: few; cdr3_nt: TGTGCCAGCAGCCGCATTCAGGGTTCCTACAATGAGCAGTTCTTC; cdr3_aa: CASSRIQGSYNEQFF
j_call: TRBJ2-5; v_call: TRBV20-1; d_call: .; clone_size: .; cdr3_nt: TGCAGTGCTCCGTCCGGGGTGGCCCAGTACTTC; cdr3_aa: CSAPSGVAQYF
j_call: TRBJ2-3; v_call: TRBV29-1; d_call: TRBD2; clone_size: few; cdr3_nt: TGCAGCGTTGAAGGAGTAGCTAGCGGTACCTCTAGCACAGATACGCAGTATTTT; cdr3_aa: CSVEGVASGTSSTDTQYF
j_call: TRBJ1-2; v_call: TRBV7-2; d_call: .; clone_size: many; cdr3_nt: TGTGCCAGCAGCTTAGGTTGGGGGTCCTATGGCTACACCTTC; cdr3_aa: CASSLGWGSYGYTF
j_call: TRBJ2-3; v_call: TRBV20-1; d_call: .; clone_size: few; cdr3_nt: TGCAGTGCTAGAGATTCGAGACTAGTCACAGATACGCAGTATTTT; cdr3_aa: CSARDSRLVTDTQYF
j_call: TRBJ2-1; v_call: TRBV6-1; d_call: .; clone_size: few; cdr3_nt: TGTGCCAGCAGGTCCCCATCGATCAATGAGCAGTTCTTC; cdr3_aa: CASRSPSINEQFF
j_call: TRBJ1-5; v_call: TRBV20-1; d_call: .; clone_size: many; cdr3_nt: TGCAGTGCTAGAGAGTGGAATAGCAATCAGCCCCAGCATTTT; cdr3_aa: CSAREWNSNQPQHF
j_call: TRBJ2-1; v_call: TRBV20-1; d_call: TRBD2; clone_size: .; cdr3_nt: TGCAGTGCTAGAGGGGCTAGCGGGAGGGAGAATGAGCAGTTCTTC; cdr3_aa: CSARGASGRENEQFF
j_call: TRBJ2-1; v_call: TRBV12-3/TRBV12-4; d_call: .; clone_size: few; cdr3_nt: TGTGCCAGCAGTTTTTGGTCAGATTCGCTCCGTGAGCAGTTCTTC; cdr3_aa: CASSFWSDSLREQFF
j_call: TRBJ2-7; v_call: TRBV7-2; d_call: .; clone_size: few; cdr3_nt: TGTGCCAGCAGCACCCTGGGACTCACCTACGAGCAGTACTTC; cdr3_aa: CASSTLGLTYEQYF
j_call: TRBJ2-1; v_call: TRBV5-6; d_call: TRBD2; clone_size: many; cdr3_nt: TGTGCCAGCAGTACCGGGACTAGAGTCACTGAGCAGTTCTTC; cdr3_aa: CASSTGTRVTEQFF
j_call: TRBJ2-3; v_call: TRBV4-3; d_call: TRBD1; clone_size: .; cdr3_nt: TGCGCCAGCAGCCAAGATTCGGGACAGGGAAAGGGTACGCAGTATTTT; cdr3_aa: CASSQDSGQGKGTQYF
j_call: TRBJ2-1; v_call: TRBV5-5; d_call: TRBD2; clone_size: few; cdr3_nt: TGTGCCAGCAGCTCTCCTGGGACTAGCGGGAACTACAATGAGCAGTTCTTC; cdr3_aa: CASSSPGTSGNYNEQFF
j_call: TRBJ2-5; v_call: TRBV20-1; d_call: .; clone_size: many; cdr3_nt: TGCAGTTCCCCAGAGGGCGGGGAGACCCAGTACTTC; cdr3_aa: CSSPEGGETQYF
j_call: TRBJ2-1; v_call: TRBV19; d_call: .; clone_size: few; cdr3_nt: TGTGCCACCCTTGACGGGCAGTATTCGAATGAGCAGTTCTTC; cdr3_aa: CATLDGQYSNEQFF
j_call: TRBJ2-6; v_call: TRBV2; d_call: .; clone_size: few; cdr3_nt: TGTGCCAGAGGGGCTGGGGCCAACGTCCTGACTTTC; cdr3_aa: CARGAGANVLTF
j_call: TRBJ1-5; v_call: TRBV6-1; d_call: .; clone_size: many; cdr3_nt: TGTGCCAGCAGTGACGAGACAGACAATCAGCCCCAGCATTTT; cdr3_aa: CASSDETDNQPQHF
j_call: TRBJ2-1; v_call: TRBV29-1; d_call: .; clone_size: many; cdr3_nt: TGCAGCGCGTCCTGGGACTCCCTTTATGAGCAGTTCTTC; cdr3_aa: CSASWDSLYEQFF
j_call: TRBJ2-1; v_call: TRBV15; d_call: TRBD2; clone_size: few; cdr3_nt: TGTGCCACCAGCAGCTCCGGGACTAGCGGGAGGTATGAGCAGTTCTTC; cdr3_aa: CATSSSGTSGRYEQFF
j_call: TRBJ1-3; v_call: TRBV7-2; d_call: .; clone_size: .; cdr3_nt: TGTGCCAGCAGCCCGTGGGACGGGGGTTGGTCTGGAAACACCATATATTTT; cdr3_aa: CASSPWDGGWSGNTIYF
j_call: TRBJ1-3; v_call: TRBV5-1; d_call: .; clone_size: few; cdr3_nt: TGCGCCAGCAGCTTGAATGCGGACTCTGGAAACACCATATATTTT; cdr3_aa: CASSLNADSGNTIYF
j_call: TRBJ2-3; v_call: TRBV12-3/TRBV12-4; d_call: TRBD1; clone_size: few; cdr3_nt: TGTGCCAGCAAACGACAGGGAGGCACAGATACGCAGTATTTT; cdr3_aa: CASKRQGGTDTQYF
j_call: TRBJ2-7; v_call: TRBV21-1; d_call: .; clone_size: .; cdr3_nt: TGTGCCAGCAGCAAAGCGAGGACGGCTTCCTACGAGCAGTACTTC; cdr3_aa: CASSKARTASYEQYF
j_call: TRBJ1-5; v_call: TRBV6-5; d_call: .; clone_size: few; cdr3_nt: TGTGCCAGCCAGTCCGGTGAAATCAGTCAGCCCCAGCATTTT; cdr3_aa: CASQSGEISQPQHF
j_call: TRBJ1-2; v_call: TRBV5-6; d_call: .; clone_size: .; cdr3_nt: TGTGCCAGCAGCTTAATCCAACTGGGAACGGGTGGCTACACCTTC; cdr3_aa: CASSLIQLGTGGYTF
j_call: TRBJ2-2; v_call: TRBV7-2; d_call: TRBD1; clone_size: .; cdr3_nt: TGTGCCAGCAGATCCAACCGGGACAGGGGGGGCACCGGGGAGCTGTTTTTT; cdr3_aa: CASRSNRDRGGTGELFF
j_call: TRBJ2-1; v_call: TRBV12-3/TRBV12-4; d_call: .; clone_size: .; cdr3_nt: TGTGCCAGCAGTTTAGTAAGGACTGGGATTTCCTACAATGAGCAGTTCTTC; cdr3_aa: CASSLVRTGISYNEQFF
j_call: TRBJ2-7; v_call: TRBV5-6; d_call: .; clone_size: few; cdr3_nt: TGTGCCAGCAGCTTCCTATACAGGGAGAGAGGAGGATACGAGCAGTACTTC; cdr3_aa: CASSFLYRERGGYEQYF
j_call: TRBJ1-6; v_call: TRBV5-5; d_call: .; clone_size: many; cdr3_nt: TGTGCCAGCAGCTACGACCCCTTCTATAATTCACCCCTCCACTTT; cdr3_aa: CASSYDPFYNSPLHF
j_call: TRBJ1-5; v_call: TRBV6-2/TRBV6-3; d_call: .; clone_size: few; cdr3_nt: TGTGCCAGCAGCTACCCCCATCAGCCCCAGCATTTT; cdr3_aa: CASSYPHQPQHF
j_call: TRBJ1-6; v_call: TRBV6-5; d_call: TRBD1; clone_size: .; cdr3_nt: TGTGCCAGCAGTTACTCCGGGACAGGGGTTAGCTCCAATTCACCCCTCCACTTT; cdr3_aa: CASSYSGTGVSSNSPLHF
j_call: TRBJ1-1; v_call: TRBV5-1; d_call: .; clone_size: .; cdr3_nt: TGCGCCAGCAGCTGGGGGACCGAGAACACTGAAGCTTTCTTT; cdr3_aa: CASSWGTENTEAFF
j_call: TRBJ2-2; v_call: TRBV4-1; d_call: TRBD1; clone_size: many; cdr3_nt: TGCGCCAGCAGCCAAGACTCACAGGGGGCGAACACCGGGGAGCTGTTTTTT; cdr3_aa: CASSQDSQGANTGELFF
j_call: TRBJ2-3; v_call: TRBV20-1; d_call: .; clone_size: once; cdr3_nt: TGCAGTGCTCCCGACGGGGATACGCAGTATTTT; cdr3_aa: CSAPDGDTQYF
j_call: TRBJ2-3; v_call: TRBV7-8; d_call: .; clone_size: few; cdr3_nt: TGTGCCAGCAGGACCAACAGGGAAGAGACTAGCACAGATACGCAGTATTTT; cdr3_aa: CASRTNREETSTDTQYF
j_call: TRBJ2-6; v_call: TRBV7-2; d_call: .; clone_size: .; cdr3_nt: TGTGCCAGCAGCAACACAGGGTCTGGGGCCAACGTCCTGACTTTC; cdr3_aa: CASSNTGSGANVLTF